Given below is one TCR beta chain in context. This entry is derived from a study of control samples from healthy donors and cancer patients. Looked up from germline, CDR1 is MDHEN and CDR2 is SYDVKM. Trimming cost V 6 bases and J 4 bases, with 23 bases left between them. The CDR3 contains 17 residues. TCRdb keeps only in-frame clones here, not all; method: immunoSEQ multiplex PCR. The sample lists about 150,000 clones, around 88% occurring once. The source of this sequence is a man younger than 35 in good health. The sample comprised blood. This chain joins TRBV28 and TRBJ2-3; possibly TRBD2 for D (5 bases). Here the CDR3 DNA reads TGTGCCAGCAGGAACCTAACTAGGTTCGGTGAGGCAGATACGCAGTATTTT. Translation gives CASRNLTRFGEADTQYF.